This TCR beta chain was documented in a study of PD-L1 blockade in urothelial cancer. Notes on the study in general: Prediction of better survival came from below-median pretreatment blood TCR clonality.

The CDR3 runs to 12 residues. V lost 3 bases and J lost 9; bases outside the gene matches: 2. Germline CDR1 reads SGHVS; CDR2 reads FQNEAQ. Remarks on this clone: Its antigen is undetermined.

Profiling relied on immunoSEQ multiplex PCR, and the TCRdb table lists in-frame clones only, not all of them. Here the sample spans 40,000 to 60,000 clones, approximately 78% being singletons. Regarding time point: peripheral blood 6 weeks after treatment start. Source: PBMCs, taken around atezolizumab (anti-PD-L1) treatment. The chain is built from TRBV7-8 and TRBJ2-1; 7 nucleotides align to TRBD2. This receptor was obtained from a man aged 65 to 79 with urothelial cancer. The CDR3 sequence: CASSFAGAEQFF. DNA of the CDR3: TGTGCCAGCAGCTTCGCGGGAGCTGAGCAGTTCTTC.